The clone carrying this T cell receptor beta chain was counted only a few times. This sample stems from a study of Graves' ophthalmopathy and Graves' hyperthyroidism. The V segment lost 8 bases and the J segment 2 bases; nucleotides outside the gene matches: 11. Germline V lookup: CDR1 MNHEY, CDR2 SMNVEV (reference sequence). CDR3 length: 16 amino acids. A follow-up of 18 months without ophthalmopathy meant that hyperthyroidism was stable. Additional autoimmune diseases, uncontrolled infections, pregnancy or lactation disqualified patients. PBMCs had their origin in fresh peripheral blood (roughly 10 ml). The authors amplified TCR beta CDR3 regions, and they did so from RNA transcripts for repertoire sequencing. The workflow started with a first-round RT-PCR run with HTBI primers and then moved on to a second-round multiplex PCR. From the multiplex PCR reads, TCRdb called clonotypes with MiXCR, one entry per CDR3 protein. Among about 380,000 distinct CDR3 sequences listed, 15% were seen once.

This clonotype originated in a woman aged 18-35 years with stable Graves' hyperthyroidism. The chain couples TRBV27 to TRBJ2-2, with 7 bases that match TRBD1. Material for sequencing was peripheral blood. The CDR3: CASRSWTGQNTGELFF. The CDR3 DNA reads TGTGCCAGCCGCTCTTGGACAGGACAAAACACCGGGGAGCTGTTTTTT.